This T cell receptor beta chain was obtained from a study of blood T cells in healthy people across ages. Note on this clonotype: The antigen is undetermined.

It was about 10 milliliters of peripheral blood that were drawn from each donor. Through a sample-barcoded 5' primer and a J-beta primer mix, a second PCR was run for 7 to 11 cycles. Through a template-switch adaptor with 12 random nucleotides, each cDNA molecule received a tag. TCRdb recomputed calls from the 5' RACE reads with MiXCR, one row per CDR3 protein. The sample shows more than 650,000 distinct CDR3 sequences, over 20% of them seen only once. Overall study results and limits: Diversity estimates from one million T cells were considered underestimates.

The CDR3 spans 15 residues. V shed 6 bases, J shed 4 bases, and the junction held 8 bases outside the gene matches. Germline values: CDR1 MRHNA, CDR2 SNTAGT. The sample taken for sequencing was blood. The clonotype was recovered from a man between 65 and 85 years old in good health. This sequence joins TRBV6-4 and TRBJ2-1, with TRBD2 identical over 8 bases. The CDR3 loop reads CASSGSAGGYNEQFF. CDR3 sequence (DNA): TGTGCCAGCAGCGGGTCGGCGGGGGGTTACAATGAGCAGTTCTTC.